The source of this T cell receptor beta chain is a study of blood T cell repertoires in COVID-19. Sequencing was performed with immunoSEQ multiplex PCR; in TCRdb, only in-frame clones are kept and a portion is missing. The sample lists around 140,000 clones, roughly 84% occurring once. V dropped 4 bases and J dropped 7 bases, with 13 bases sitting between them. The CDR3 runs 12 residues. Germline CDR1 is GTSNPN and CDR2 is SVGIG (reference sequence). This chain links TRBV30 with TRBJ1-2; TRBD1 might be the D (6 bases). This receptor was identified in a human donor with acute or convalescent COVID-19. The donor label of this sample is uncertain. Sequenced: peripheral blood. CDR3 nucleotides: TGTGCCTGGACTCAGGGGAACGTTGGCTACACCTTC. This codes for CAWTQGNVGYTF.